These 21 T cell receptor beta chains originate from one sample sequenced in a study of PD-L1 blockade in urothelial cancer. Described time point: pretreatment peripheral blood. The assay was immunoSEQ multiplex PCR, and TCRdb's table has in-frame clones only and misses some. The table has 45,000 to 60,000 clones, 80% to 85% seen once. The starting material was PBMCs, obtained around atezolizumab (anti-PD-L1) treatment. These receptors originate from a man aged 45-65 years with urothelial cancer.

In this sample, this clone turned up a few times. The chain carries TRBV6-1 and TRBJ1-1; no definite D call. The CDR3 spans 15 residues. Trimming took 3 bases from V and 4 from J, leaving 15 bases between them. Germline V gives CDR1 MNHNS, CDR2 SASEGT. The CDR3 here is CASSDWAGGRTEAFF. DNA for the CDR3: TGTGCCAGCAGTGATTGGGCGGGCGGGCGCACTGAAGCTTTCTTT.

As DNA, the CDR3 is TGTGCCACCAGCAGGTCGACAGGACCGAACACTGAAGCTTTCTTT. It translates to CATSRSTGPNTEAFF. The chain employs TRBV15 and TRBJ1-1; a possible D gene is TRBD1 (6 bases). V was clipped by 3 bases and J by 1 base, with 12 bases between them. Germline V gene sequence: CDR1 LNHNV, CDR2 YYDKDF (reference sequence). The CDR3 contains 15 residues.

There are a few counts of this clone. The rearrangement links TRBV29-1 to TRBJ2-3, with 10 bases aligning to TRBD2. The CDR3 is 15 residues long. CDR1 is SQVTM, CDR2 ANQGSEA, per germline. The junction had 8 bases not matched to a gene; V was cut back by 4 bases and J by 4 bases. CDR3 protein: CSVGHSGGPADTQYF. In nucleotides, the CDR3 is TGCAGCGTTGGCCATAGCGGGGGGCCCGCAGATACGCAGTATTTT.

V and J are TRBV6-1 and TRBJ2-7; TRBD1 matches 10 bases. CDR1 and CDR2 from the germline V gene are MNHNS and SASEGT. The V gene end was trimmed by 5 bases and the J gene end by 8 bases; junction bases not matched to a gene: 6. This CDR3 region has 13 residues. The CDR3 DNA reads TGTGCCAGCAGTCCGGGACAGGGGATCAAGCAGTACTTC. This encodes CASSPGQGIKQYF.

This clone was detected ten times or more. The V call is TRBV5-1, the J call TRBJ1-6, with D perhaps matching TRBD1 (6 bases). The CDR3 is 14 residues long. V lost 0 bases to trimming and J lost 8 bases, with 9 bases between them. Germline CDR1 SGHRS, CDR2 YFSETQ. CDR3 coding DNA: TGCGCCAGCAGCTTGGTACAGGGAGATTCACCCCTCCACTTT. This sequence encodes CASSLVQGDSPLHF.

This clone was observed once. V and J are TRBV5-4 and TRBJ1-3, with a weak D call TRBD1 (6 bases). The CDR3 is made up of 15 amino acids. Per germline, CDR1 SGHNT and CDR2 YYREEE (reference sequence). Between the trimmed V and J ends, which lost 2 bases and 2 bases, there was a span of 11 bases. CDR3 coding DNA: TGTGCCAGCAGCTTAGGGGGAGAGGCTGGAAACACCATATATTTT. Amino acid sequence: CASSLGGEAGNTIYF.

This chain joins TRBV7-9 and TRBJ2-6, with D perhaps TRBD1 (5 bases). The CDR3 covers 16 residues. Germline V CDR1 and CDR2: SEHNR, FQNEAQ (reference sequence). V lost 5 bases and J 1 base, leaving 12 bases between the germline ends. CDR3 in amino acids: CASSKGLGSGANVLTF. CDR3 DNA: TGTGCCAGCAGCAAGGGGTTAGGTTCTGGGGCCAACGTCCTGACTTTC.

J is TRBJ1-2 and V is TRBV4-1; tentative D call: TRBD1 (6 bases). The germline V and J ends were trimmed by 0 bases and 5 bases, with 16 bases remaining between them. Germline V gives CDR1 MGHRA, CDR2 YSYEKL. The CDR3 contains 16 residues. CDR3 sequence reads: CASSQETRQARYGYTF. In DNA form, the CDR3 reads TGCGCCAGCAGCCAAGAGACCAGACAGGCCCGATATGGCTACACCTTC.

The chain recombines TRBV29-1 with TRBJ2-2; TRBD1 matches 7 bases. The CDR3 contains 18 residues. The J segment lost 2 bases and the V segment lost 5 bases, leaving 17 bases of the junction unmatched. The germline V gene has CDR1 SQVTM and CDR2 ANQGSEA. The CDR3 DNA reads TGCAGCGTTCACCGGGCCACCCCGGGACAGAAAAACACCGGGGAGCTGTTTTTT. Its translation: CSVHRATPGQKNTGELFF.

The V and J genes are TRBV27 and TRBJ1-5; D is possibly TRBD1 (6 bases). The CDR3 is made up of 13 amino acids. Trimming pared 6 bases from V and 7 bases from J, leaving 13 bases between. Germline V gives CDR1 MNHEY, CDR2 SMNVEV (reference sequence). CDR3 DNA: TGTGCCAGCAGCTTCACAGGGAACCAGCCCCAGCATTTT. Its translation is CASSFTGNQPQHF.

V and J are TRBV6-1 and TRBJ1-4; 7 bases are a match to TRBD1. The germline CDR1 and CDR2 sequences are MNHNS and SASEGT. This CDR3 spans 15 amino acids. The trim removed 1 base at V and 7 bases at J, leaving 6 bases unmatched. CDR3: CASSEEGRGSEKLFF. DNA of the CDR3: TGTGCCAGCAGTGAAGAGGGCAGGGGGAGTGAAAAACTGTTTTTT.

This clone was seen only a few times. The chain uses TRBV11-3 and TRBJ1-1, with 7 bases identical to TRBD1. Looked up from germline, CDR1 is SGHNT and CDR2 is YENEEA. The CDR3 covers 13 residues. Trimming at V came to 5 bases and at J to 1 base, leaving 1 base not matched to a gene. The CDR3 nucleotides are TGTGCCAGCAGCCGGACAGGGAACACTGAAGCTTTCTTT. This encodes CASSRTGNTEAFF.

The CDR3 bases are TGTGCCAGCAGCTCATCCGGGACTACGAACACCGGGGAGCTGTTTTTT. It encodes CASSSSGTTNTGELFF. V gene TRBV11-2 combines with J gene TRBJ2-2; 7 bases are a match to TRBD2. This CDR3 is 16 amino acids long. CDR1 SGHAT and CDR2 FQNNGV come from the germline V gene. Losses at the gene ends were 4 bases for V and 0 bases for J; bases not matched to a gene: 5.

This chain connects TRBV27 to TRBJ2-6; D is possibly TRBD1 (6 bases). Trimming took off 6 bases at V and 0 bases at J, with 12 bases between the two ends. CDR1 MNHEY and CDR2 SMNVEV come from the germline V gene (reference sequence). The CDR3 extends over 16 amino acids. The CDR3 spells CASRQQGNSGANVLTF. In DNA form, the CDR3 reads TGTGCCAGCAGACAACAGGGTAACTCTGGGGCCAACGTCCTGACTTTC.

The CDR3 sequence is CASSLHRGPNEQFF. The CDR3 DNA reads TGTGCCAGCAGCCTCCACAGGGGGCCGAATGAGCAGTTCTTC. The V and J genes are TRBV7-2 and TRBJ2-1; TRBD1 aligns across 9 bases. With V trimmed by 5 bases and J by 7 bases, 6 bases remained unmatched. Germline CDR1 is SGHTA and CDR2 is FQGNSA. This CDR3 is built from 14 residues.

The chain carries TRBV6-5 and TRBJ2-1, with TRBD2 identical over 9 bases. CDR3 length equals 15 residues. The germline V gene has CDR1 MNHEY and CDR2 SVGAGI. V dropped 7 bases and J dropped 4; count of bases not matched to a gene: 8. Written as DNA, the CDR3 is TGTGCCAGCAATAAAGGAGCGGGGGGTTACAATGAGCAGTTCTTC. Its translation: CASNKGAGGYNEQFF.

The rearrangement joins TRBV7-2 to TRBJ2-2; D unresolved. This CDR3 is 14 amino acids long. Per the germline V gene, CDR1 is SGHTA and CDR2 is FQGNSA. The germline V and J ends were trimmed by 1 base and 4 bases, with 7 bases remaining between them. CDR3: CASSLVRSTGELFF. The CDR3 DNA sequence: TGTGCCAGCAGCTTAGTCCGTTCCACCGGGGAGCTGTTTTTT.

V usage is TRBV2 and J usage is TRBJ1-2, with 7 bases identical to TRBD1. V lost 5 bases and J lost 0; bases outside the gene matches: 3. Germline CDR1 and CDR2: SNHLY and FYNNEI. This CDR3 is 14 amino acids long. The CDR3: CASSPQGSNYGYTF. The CDR3 DNA is TGTGCCAGCAGTCCACAGGGGTCTAACTATGGCTACACCTTC.

V usage is TRBV23-1 and J usage is TRBJ1-2; 11 nucleotides match TRBD1. TRBV23-1 is filed as an ORF, its function uncertain. The CDR3 totals 19 residues. V shed 2 bases and J 0 bases; nucleotides not matched to a gene: 11. CDR3 protein: CASSQTPGTGGRSNYGYTF. CDR3 nucleotide sequence: TGCGCCAGCAGTCAAACCCCCGGGACAGGGGGACGATCTAACTATGGCTACACCTTC.

The chain joins TRBV6-5 to TRBJ2-5; TRBD2 matches 9 bases. CDR1 is MNHEY and CDR2 is SVGAGI in the germline V gene. This CDR3 has 14 amino acids. V was clipped by 6 bases and J by 1 base; unmatched bases: 3. The CDR3 reads CASRTSGLQETQYF. CDR3 nucleotides: TGTGCCAGCAGGACTAGCGGACTCCAAGAGACCCAGTACTTC.

The rearrangement joins TRBV15 to TRBJ1-2, with D unresolved. This CDR3 is 15 amino acids long. Germline CDR1 is LNHNV and CDR2 is YYDKDF (reference sequence). Trimming shortened V by 0 bases and J by 8 bases, and 16 bases separated the two germline ends. CDR3 DNA: TGTGCCACCAGCAGAGATCAGACAAGAGCGGGAGGCTACACCTTC. It translates to CATSRDQTRAGGYTF.